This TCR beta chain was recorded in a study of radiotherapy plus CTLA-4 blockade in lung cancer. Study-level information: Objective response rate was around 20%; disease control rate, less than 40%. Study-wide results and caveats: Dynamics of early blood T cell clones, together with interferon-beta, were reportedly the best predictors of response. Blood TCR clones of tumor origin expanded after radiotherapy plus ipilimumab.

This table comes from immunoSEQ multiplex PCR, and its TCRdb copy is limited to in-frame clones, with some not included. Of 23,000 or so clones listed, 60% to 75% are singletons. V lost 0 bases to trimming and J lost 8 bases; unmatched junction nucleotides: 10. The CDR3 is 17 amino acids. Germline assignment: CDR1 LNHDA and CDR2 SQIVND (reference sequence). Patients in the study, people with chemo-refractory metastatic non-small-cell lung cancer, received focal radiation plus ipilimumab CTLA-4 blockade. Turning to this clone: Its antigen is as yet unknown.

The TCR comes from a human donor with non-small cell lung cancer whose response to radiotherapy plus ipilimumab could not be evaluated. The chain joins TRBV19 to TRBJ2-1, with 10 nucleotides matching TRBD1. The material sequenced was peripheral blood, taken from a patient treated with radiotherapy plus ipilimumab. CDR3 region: CASSIDLGQGVYDEQFF. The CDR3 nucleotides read TGTGCCAGTAGTATAGATCTTGGACAGGGGGTTTACGATGAGCAGTTCTTC.